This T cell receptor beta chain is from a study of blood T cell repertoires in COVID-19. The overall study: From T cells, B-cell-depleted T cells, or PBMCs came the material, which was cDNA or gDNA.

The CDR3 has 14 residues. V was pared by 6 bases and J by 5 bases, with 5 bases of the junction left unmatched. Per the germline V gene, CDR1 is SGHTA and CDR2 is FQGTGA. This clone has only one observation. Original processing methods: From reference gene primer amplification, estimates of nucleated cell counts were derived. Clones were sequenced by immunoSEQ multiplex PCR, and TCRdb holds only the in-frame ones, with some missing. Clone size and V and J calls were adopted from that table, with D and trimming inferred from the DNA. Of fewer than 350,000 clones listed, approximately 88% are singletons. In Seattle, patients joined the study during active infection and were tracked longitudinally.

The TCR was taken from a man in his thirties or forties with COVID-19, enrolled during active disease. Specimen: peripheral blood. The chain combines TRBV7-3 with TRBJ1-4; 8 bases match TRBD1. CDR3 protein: CASSATGVNEKLFF. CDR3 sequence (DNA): TGTGCCAGCAGTGCGACAGGGGTAAATGAAAAACTGTTTTTT.